This entry lists 25 T cell receptor beta chains sequenced from one sample in a study of response to subunit inactivated influenza vaccine. MiXCR, run by TCRdb on the RT-PCR reads, gives a single entry per CDR3 protein. This sample yields 550,000 to 800,000 distinct CDR3 sequences, of which around 13% are seen a single time; 6% to 7% belongs to the top ten. The source material was PBMCs from blood, sampled around two weeks before vaccination. The receptors derive from a man aged 50 to 60 who received an inactivated influenza vaccine.

The J gene is TRBJ1-5, the V gene TRBV4-2, with 9 nucleotides matching TRBD1. This CDR3 region has 15 residues. The V gene end was trimmed by 5 bases and the J gene end by 5 bases; junction bases not matched to a gene: 7. Germline V gene lookup returns CDR1 LGHNA and CDR2 YNFKEQ. CDR3 sequence reads: CASSTRQGDYQPQHF. DNA for the CDR3: TGTGCCAGCAGCACTCGACAGGGGGACTATCAGCCCCAGCATTTT.

The chain is built from TRBV4-1 and TRBJ1-1; D possibly corresponds to TRBD1 (5 bases). The V and J ends lost 0 bases and 3 bases respectively, with 14 bases between them. Germline V gene sequence: CDR1 MGHRA, CDR2 YSYEKL. The CDR3 has 16 residues. This CDR3 reads CASSQEGAMMDTEAFF. DNA of the CDR3: TGCGCCAGCAGCCAAGAAGGGGCGATGATGGACACTGAAGCTTTCTTT.

Only a few counts were recorded for this clonotype. V usage is TRBV4-1 and J usage is TRBJ2-1; D may be TRBD1 or TRBD2 (5 bases each). Trimming took off 1 base at V and 15 bases at J, with 13 bases between the two ends. Germline CDR1 and CDR2: MGHRA and YSYEKL. CDR3 size: 12 residues. The CDR3, as DNA: TGCGCCAGCAGCCAAGTGATGGGGGATCGGTTCTTC. Its translation: CASSQVMGDRFF.

The rearrangement uses TRBV10-3 and TRBJ1-1; D gene uncertain. Germline V CDR1 and CDR2: ENHRY, SYGVKD. This CDR3 spans 13 amino acids. V lost 6 bases and J lost 2, with 10 bases in between. DNA of the CDR3: TGTGCCATCAGGCGGTCACCCAACACTGAAGCTTTCTTT. Protein: CAIRRSPNTEAFF.

This sequence joins TRBV10-2 and TRBJ2-5; D is possibly TRBD1 (5 bases). V was pared by 0 bases and J by 5 bases, with 13 bases between. CDR1 and CDR2 from the germline V gene are WSHSY and SAAADI. The length of the CDR3 is 15 residues. The CDR3 loop is CASSESRGWVETQYF. The CDR3 region has the DNA TGCGCCAGCAGTGAGTCAAGGGGCTGGGTGGAGACCCAGTACTTC.

This clonotype occurred once. The genes are TRBV10-3 and TRBJ2-2; 8 bases align to TRBD1. The CDR3 consists of 14 residues. V shed 6 bases and J 3 bases; nucleotides not matched to a gene: 3. CDR1 is ENHRY and CDR2 is SYGVKD in the germline V gene. In DNA, the CDR3 is TGTGCCATCAGCGAGGACAGGGACACCGGGGAGCTGTTTTTT. Its protein is CAISEDRDTGELFF.

The chain recombines TRBV5-1 with TRBJ1-3; D might be TRBD1 (5 bases). V was cut by 0 bases and J by 4 bases, with 14 bases left in between. In germline, CDR1 is SGHRS, CDR2 YFSETQ. This CDR3 comprises 16 residues. CDR3 in DNA: TGCGCCAGCAGCTTGGGGGGACGGCCGCCCGGAAACACCATATATTTT. This translates into CASSLGGRPPGNTIYF.

In its sample, this clonotype was seen a few times. This chain uses TRBV24-1 with TRBJ1-3, with TRBD1 as a possible D gene (5 bases). Germline V lookup: CDR1 KGHDR, CDR2 SFDVKD. Trimming shortened V by 5 bases and J by 6 bases, and 13 bases separated the two germline ends. The CDR3 consists of 14 residues. CDR3 sequence reads: CATSGGGAENTIYF. The CDR3 nucleotides read TGTGCCACCAGTGGAGGTGGGGCCGAAAACACCATATATTTT.

This clonotype has a count of ten or more. This rearrangement joins TRBV5-1 to TRBJ2-5; no definite D call. Germline CDR1 and CDR2: SGHRS and YFSETQ. CDR3 length equals 13 residues. Trimming left V 4 bases short and J 5 bases short, with 12 bases between. CDR3 nucleotides: TGCGCCAGCAGCCAAGTACTAAGGGAGACCCAGTACTTC. Translated: CASSQVLRETQYF.

A few counts support this clonotype. V usage is TRBV20-1 and J usage is TRBJ1-1, with D perhaps TRBD1 (5 bases). V lost 6 bases and J 1 base, leaving 12 bases between the germline ends. Germline CDR1 DFQATT, CDR2 SNEGSKA (reference sequence). The CDR3 spans 13 residues. CDR3 nucleotides: TGCAGTGCCACCAGGGAGTCGAACACTGAAGCTTTCTTT. Amino acids: CSATRESNTEAFF.

There are many counts of this clonotype. The chain combines TRBV4-1 with TRBJ1-5, with TRBD1 matching 7 bases. Per germline, CDR1 MGHRA and CDR2 YSYEKL. V shed 1 base, J shed 3 bases, and the junction held 9 bases outside the gene matches. The CDR3 has 17 amino acids. CDR3 loop: CASSQGGGGANNQPQHF. DNA for the CDR3: TGCGCCAGCAGCCAAGGGGGAGGGGGCGCAAACAATCAGCCCCAGCATTTT.

The CDR3 nucleotides are TGTGCCAGCAGACAACAGGGCTCGGGCACAGATACGCAGTATTTT. Amino acid sequence: CASRQQGSGTDTQYF. This sequence joins TRBV28 and TRBJ2-3; a possible D gene is TRBD1 (6 bases). The V and J ends lost 6 bases and 1 base respectively, with 14 bases between them. The germline CDR1 and CDR2 sequences are MDHEN and SYDVKM. The CDR3 runs 15 residues.

This clonotype was counted between two and nine times. This sequence joins TRBV15 and TRBJ1-5; TRBD1 is a possible D gene (6 bases). This CDR3 is 15 amino acids long. V lost 7 bases, J lost 0 bases, and 13 bases lay in between. Germline CDR1 is LNHNV and CDR2 is YYDKDF (reference sequence). The CDR3 protein is CATTLGGYSNQPQHF. For the CDR3, the DNA is TGTGCCACCACCCTAGGGGGTTATAGCAATCAGCCCCAGCATTTT.

CDR3 residues: CASRQNRNQPQHF. CDR3 DNA: TGTGCCAGCAGACAGAACCGCAATCAGCCCCAGCATTTT. V and J are TRBV6-2 or TRBV6-3 and TRBJ1-5; no firm D call. V lost 6 bases to trimming and J lost 2 bases, with 8 bases between them. The CDR3 loop spans 13 amino acids. The germline V gene encodes CDR1 MNHEY and CDR2 SVGEGT.

The chain joins TRBV4-1 to TRBJ2-7, with D possibly being TRBD1 (5 bases). The V end was cut by 0 bases, the J end by 6 bases, with 18 bases between. Germline CDR1 is MGHRA and CDR2 is YSYEKL. The CDR3 loop spans 16 amino acids. In nucleotides, the CDR3 is TGCGCCAGCAGCCAAGATTGGTGGCAAAAGGGGCTCGAGCAGTACTTC. Its translation is CASSQDWWQKGLEQYF.

The gene calls are TRBV18 and TRBJ2-1, with TRBD1 identical over 10 bases. Germline V lookup: CDR1 KGHSH, CDR2 LQKENI. Losses at the gene ends were 0 bases for V and 6 bases for J; bases not matched to a gene: 2. This CDR3 has 15 residues. Here the CDR3 reads CASSPPTGGRNEQFF. CDR3 sequence (DNA): TGTGCCAGCTCACCACCGACAGGGGGCCGCAATGAGCAGTTCTTC.

This rearrangement joins TRBV5-1 to TRBJ1-5; D not resolved. V was pared by 4 bases and J by 0 bases, with 14 bases between. Germline V gene data show CDR1 as SGHRS and CDR2 as YFSETQ. The CDR3 length is 16 residues. In nucleotides, the CDR3 is TGCGCCAGCAGCACGGATGCTGGGCCTAGCAATCAGCCCCAGCATTTT. This codes for CASSTDAGPSNQPQHF.

Only a few counts were recorded for this clonotype. The genes are TRBV28 and TRBJ2-1; D may be TRBD1 (5 bases). Per germline, CDR1 MDHEN and CDR2 SYDVKM. Between the trimmed V and J ends, which lost 6 bases and 1 base, there was a span of 10 bases. CDR3 length: 14 residues. The CDR3 reads CASRSGWSYNEQFF. The CDR3 region has the DNA TGTGCCAGCAGGTCAGGGTGGTCCTACAATGAGCAGTTCTTC.

This clonotype has more than one count but fewer than ten. The rearrangement uses TRBV2 and TRBJ2-5, with 12 bases identical to TRBD2. Germline assignment: CDR1 SNHLY and CDR2 FYNNEI. V shed 2 bases and J 2 bases; nucleotides not matched to a gene: 0. The length of the CDR3 is 15 residues. Here the CDR3 reads CASSELAGGQETQYF. The CDR3 DNA reads as TGTGCCAGCAGTGAACTAGCGGGAGGGCAAGAGACCCAGTACTTC.

The V and J genes are TRBV19 and TRBJ2-7; D possibly uses TRBD1 or TRBD2 (5 bases each). The CDR3 covers 14 residues. Per germline, CDR1 LNHDA and CDR2 SQIVND (reference sequence). Trimming took off 5 bases at V and 1 base at J, with 12 bases between the two ends. The CDR3 loop reads CASSFFGGSYEQYF. Written as DNA, the CDR3 is TGTGCCAGTAGTTTCTTTGGGGGTTCCTACGAGCAGTACTTC. Together with reference TRBV19 and TRBJ2-7, the CDR3 gives the full variable domain: DGGITQSPKYLFRKEGQNVTLSCEQNLNHDAMYWYRQDPGQGLRLIYYSQIVNDFQKGDIAEGYSVSREKKESFPLTVTSAQKNPTAFYLCASSFFGGSYEQYFGPGTRLTVT.

In its sample, this clonotype was seen many times. This rearrangement joins TRBV12-3 or TRBV12-4 to TRBJ2-1; 8 positions agree with TRBD1. V shed 4 bases, J shed 0 bases, and the junction held 2 bases outside the gene matches. The CDR3 is made up of 15 amino acids. CDR3 region: CASSWTGSSYNEQFF. CDR3 nucleotides: TGTGCCAGCAGTTGGACAGGGAGCTCCTACAATGAGCAGTTCTTC.

J is TRBJ1-3 and V is TRBV7-2; D is undetermined. Trimming cost V 6 bases and J 0 bases, with 9 bases left between them. Per the germline V gene, CDR1 is SGHTA and CDR2 is FQGNSA. The CDR3 sequence is 14 residues long. The CDR3, as DNA: TGTGCCAGCAGGGAACGACCCTCTGGAAACACCATATATTTT. Translating gives CASRERPSGNTIYF.

The gene calls are TRBV28 and TRBJ1-2, with 12 bases that match TRBD1. CDR3 length: 16 residues. The V segment lost 5 bases and the J segment 7 bases; nucleotides outside the gene matches: 11. Germline CDR1 MDHEN, CDR2 SYDVKM. CDR3 residues: CASSALIGTGGRGYTF. In DNA, the CDR3 is TGTGCCAGCAGTGCGCTGATCGGGACAGGGGGCCGTGGCTACACCTTC.

A few counts support this clonotype. The V call is TRBV27, the J call TRBJ1-6, with D maybe TRBD1 (5 bases). The CDR3 covers 17 residues. Trimming took off 6 bases at V and 7 bases at J, with 22 bases between the two ends. Germline values: CDR1 MNHEY, CDR2 SMNVEV (reference sequence). The CDR3 spells CASRIRWQGGGNSPLHF. DNA for the CDR3: TGTGCCAGCAGAATAAGGTGGCAGGGCGGAGGCAATTCACCCCTCCACTTT.

The chain is built from TRBV14 and TRBJ1-4, with a tentative D call TRBD1 (5 bases). Looked up from germline, CDR1 is SGHDN and CDR2 is FVKESK. V was cut by 2 bases and J by 8 bases, with 9 bases left in between. The CDR3 length is 13 residues. CDR3 bases: TGTGCCAGCAGCCAAATGGGGGAAGAAAAACTGTTTTTT. Protein product: CASSQMGEEKLFF.